These T cell receptor beta chains were read from a single sample in a study of blood T cell repertoires in COVID-19. The assay was immunoSEQ multiplex PCR, and TCRdb's table has in-frame clones only and misses some. The sample comprises 250,000 to 350,000 clones, approximately 91% of which are singletons, and around 13% rests with the top ten. Source material: peripheral blood. The receptors derive from a woman in her sixties or seventies with acute or convalescent COVID-19. The CDR3 runs from the conserved cysteine through the conserved F or W. The order of the fields is clone size, CDR3 length, J gene, D gene, V gene, CDR3 protein, CDR3 DNA. A D gene is named only where the DNA matches it firmly. Clone size appears in some rows only: once, few, many, or a class for an expanded clone.

abundance: .; len: 14; j_gene: TRBJ1-1; d_gene: .; v_gene: TRBV19; CDR3aa: CASSRLTVNTEAFF; CDR3nt: TGTGCCAGTAGTAGGCTGACAGTGAACACTGAAGCTTTCTTT
abundance: .; len: 15; j_gene: TRBJ1-4; d_gene: .; v_gene: TRBV28; CDR3aa: CASRDREQGGEKLFF; CDR3nt: TGTGCCAGCAGAGACCGGGAACAGGGTGGTGAAAAACTGTTTTTT
abundance: .; len: 17; j_gene: TRBJ1-2; d_gene: TRBD1; v_gene: TRBV13; CDR3aa: CASSLLATGTTNYGYTF; CDR3nt: TGTGCCAGCAGCTTATTGGCGACAGGGACAACGAACTATGGCTACACCTTC
abundance: .; len: 16; j_gene: TRBJ2-3; d_gene: .; v_gene: TRBV15; CDR3aa: CATSRGRVDGTDTQYF; CDR3nt: TGTGCCACCAGCAGAGGCAGGGTGGATGGGACAGATACGCAGTATTTT
abundance: .; len: 13; j_gene: TRBJ2-1; d_gene: .; v_gene: TRBV19; CDR3aa: CASSITSRNEQFF; CDR3nt: TGTGCCAGTAGTATTACTAGCCGCAATGAGCAGTTCTTC
abundance: .; len: 15; j_gene: TRBJ2-1; d_gene: TRBD1; v_gene: TRBV28; CDR3aa: CASSLGRGLSNEQFF; CDR3nt: TGTGCCAGCAGTCTGGGCAGGGGGCTTTCCAATGAGCAGTTCTTC
abundance: .; len: 15; j_gene: TRBJ1-2; d_gene: .; v_gene: TRBV18; CDR3aa: CASSPEKGTNYGYTF; CDR3nt: TGTGCCAGCTCACCGGAGAAGGGGACAAACTATGGCTACACCTTC
abundance: .; len: 15; j_gene: TRBJ2-7; d_gene: TRBD2; v_gene: TRBV4-2; CDR3aa: CASSSSWASGYEQYF; CDR3nt: TGTGCCAGCAGCTCAAGTTGGGCTAGCGGCTACGAGCAGTACTTC
abundance: .; len: 17; j_gene: TRBJ1-1; d_gene: TRBD1; v_gene: TRBV18; CDR3aa: CASSTSGTGLMNTEAFF; CDR3nt: TGTGCCAGCTCAACGTCGGGGACAGGTCTCATGAACACTGAAGCTTTCTTT
abundance: .; len: 13; j_gene: TRBJ1-1; d_gene: .; v_gene: TRBV2; CDR3aa: CASSAGEKGEAFF; CDR3nt: TGTGCCAGCAGTGCGGGGGAGAAGGGTGAAGCTTTCTTT
abundance: .; len: 14; j_gene: TRBJ2-3; d_gene: TRBD2; v_gene: TRBV7-2; CDR3aa: CASSPGTSKGTQYF; CDR3nt: TGTGCCAGCAGCCCCGGGACTAGCAAGGGGACGCAGTATTTT
abundance: .; len: 17; j_gene: TRBJ1-2; d_gene: .; v_gene: TRBV6-2/TRBV6-3; CDR3aa: CASSYSIVGMRNYGYTF; CDR3nt: TGTGCCAGCAGTTACTCGATCGTCGGCATGAGGAACTATGGCTACACCTTC
abundance: .; len: 14; j_gene: TRBJ1-1; d_gene: TRBD1; v_gene: TRBV3-1/TRBV3-2; CDR3aa: CASSLGQGGTEAFF; CDR3nt: TGTGCCAGCAGCCTGGGACAGGGAGGCACTGAAGCTTTCTTT
abundance: .; len: 12; j_gene: TRBJ2-7; d_gene: TRBD1; v_gene: TRBV7-9; CDR3aa: CATGQGTYEQYF; CDR3nt: TGTGCCACGGGACAGGGTACCTACGAGCAGTACTTC
abundance: .; len: 14; j_gene: TRBJ2-7; d_gene: TRBD1; v_gene: TRBV19; CDR3aa: CASSPRTGGYEQYF; CDR3nt: TGTGCCAGTAGTCCTCGGACAGGGGGGTACGAGCAGTACTTC
abundance: .; len: 13; j_gene: TRBJ2-7; d_gene: TRBD1; v_gene: TRBV5-1; CDR3aa: CASRGQGSYEQYF; CDR3nt: TGCGCCAGCAGGGGACAGGGGTCCTACGAGCAGTACTTC
abundance: .; len: 14; j_gene: TRBJ1-1; d_gene: TRBD1; v_gene: TRBV2; CDR3aa: CASSTLQGDTEAFF; CDR3nt: TGTGCCTCCTCAACCCTACAGGGGGACACTGAAGCTTTCTTT
abundance: few; len: 13; j_gene: TRBJ1-1; d_gene: .; v_gene: TRBV6-5; CDR3aa: CASSYEGGAEAFF; CDR3nt: TGTGCCAGCAGTTACGAAGGGGGGGCTGAAGCTTTCTTT
abundance: .; len: 16; j_gene: TRBJ2-7; d_gene: .; v_gene: TRBV11-1; CDR3aa: CASSLAVYRSSYEQYF; CDR3nt: TGTGCCAGCAGCTTAGCGGTTTACCGGAGCTCCTACGAGCAGTACTTC
abundance: .; len: 16; j_gene: TRBJ1-3; d_gene: TRBD1; v_gene: TRBV5-1; CDR3aa: CASRDRGRKSGNTIYF; CDR3nt: TGCGCCAGCCGGGACAGGGGGCGAAAAAGTGGAAACACCATATATTTT
abundance: .; len: 17; j_gene: TRBJ2-7; d_gene: .; v_gene: TRBV6-2/TRBV6-3; CDR3aa: CASSYYPTPSFSYEQYF; CDR3nt: TGTGCCAGCAGTTACTATCCGACACCCTCATTCTCCTACGAGCAGTACTTC
abundance: .; len: 13; j_gene: TRBJ2-5; d_gene: .; v_gene: TRBV5-1; CDR3aa: CASSWTVQETQYF; CDR3nt: TGCGCCAGCAGCTGGACAGTACAAGAGACCCAGTACTTC
abundance: once; len: 14; j_gene: TRBJ1-1; d_gene: TRBD1; v_gene: TRBV11-2; CDR3aa: CASSPDRGRTEAFF; CDR3nt: TGTGCCAGCAGTCCGGACAGGGGACGTACTGAAGCTTTCTTT
abundance: .; len: 15; j_gene: TRBJ2-2; d_gene: TRBD1; v_gene: TRBV7-2; CDR3aa: CASSPGTAGTGELFF; CDR3nt: TGTGCCAGCAGCCCCGGGACAGCCGGGACCGGGGAGCTGTTTTTT
abundance: .; len: 12; j_gene: TRBJ2-2; d_gene: .; v_gene: TRBV5-4; CDR3aa: CASSSQAGELFF; CDR3nt: TGTGCCAGCAGCTCCCAGGCCGGGGAGCTGTTTTTT
abundance: .; len: 11; j_gene: TRBJ2-7; d_gene: TRBD2; v_gene: TRBV20-1; CDR3aa: CSARDGGVQYF; CDR3nt: TGCAGTGCTAGAGATGGGGGGGTGCAGTACTTC
abundance: .; len: 19; j_gene: TRBJ2-4; d_gene: TRBD1; v_gene: TRBV4-1; CDR3aa: CASSQELGTGGSLKNIQYF; CDR3nt: TGCGCCAGCAGCCAAGAATTGGGGACAGGGGGCTCCCTGAAAAACATTCAGTACTTC
abundance: .; len: 18; j_gene: TRBJ2-6; d_gene: .; v_gene: TRBV7-8; CDR3aa: CASSLAIYRDSGANVLTF; CDR3nt: TGTGCCAGCAGCTTAGCTATTTACAGGGACTCTGGGGCCAACGTCCTGACTTTC
abundance: .; len: 16; j_gene: TRBJ2-3; d_gene: .; v_gene: TRBV7-3; CDR3aa: CASSLRPSSGTDTQYF; CDR3nt: TGTGCCAGCAGCCTACGGCCATCTAGCGGCACAGATACGCAGTATTTT
abundance: .; len: 13; j_gene: TRBJ1-1; d_gene: .; v_gene: TRBV6-2/TRBV6-3; CDR3aa: CASSYSLGQEAFF; CDR3nt: TGTGCCAGCAGTTACTCCCTAGGACAGGAAGCTTTCTTT
abundance: .; len: 16; j_gene: TRBJ2-1; d_gene: TRBD2; v_gene: TRBV27; CDR3aa: CASSPMGLAGGDEQFF; CDR3nt: TGTGCCAGCAGTCCAATGGGACTAGCGGGAGGTGATGAGCAGTTCTTC
abundance: .; len: 14; j_gene: TRBJ1-1; d_gene: .; v_gene: TRBV28; CDR3aa: CASSLGRKNTEAFF; CDR3nt: TGTGCCAGCAGTTTAGGTAGAAAGAACACTGAAGCTTTCTTT
abundance: .; len: 15; j_gene: TRBJ2-1; d_gene: TRBD2; v_gene: TRBV5-4; CDR3aa: CASSQTSGRSNEQFF; CDR3nt: TGTGCCAGCAGCCAGACTAGCGGGAGGTCCAATGAGCAGTTCTTC
abundance: .; len: 18; j_gene: TRBJ1-5; d_gene: .; v_gene: TRBV27; CDR3aa: CASSPDHTTVYSNQPQHF; CDR3nt: TGTGCCAGCAGTCCCGATCATACGACAGTCTATAGCAATCAGCCCCAGCATTTT
abundance: .; len: 13; j_gene: TRBJ1-1; d_gene: TRBD1; v_gene: TRBV6-5; CDR3aa: CASNRQGNTEAFF; CDR3nt: TGTGCCAGCAACCGACAGGGAAACACTGAAGCTTTCTTT
abundance: .; len: 14; j_gene: TRBJ2-2; d_gene: TRBD1; v_gene: TRBV9; CDR3aa: CASSTPTGTGELFF; CDR3nt: TGTGCCAGCAGTACCCCGACAGGGACCGGGGAGCTGTTTTTT
abundance: .; len: 16; j_gene: TRBJ2-7; d_gene: TRBD2; v_gene: TRBV27; CDR3aa: CASSFSPSGALYEQYF; CDR3nt: TGTGCCAGCAGCTTCTCCCCTAGCGGGGCTCTCTACGAGCAGTACTTC
abundance: once; len: 13; j_gene: TRBJ1-2; d_gene: .; v_gene: TRBV13; CDR3aa: CASSLGQLYGYTF; CDR3nt: TGTGCCAGCAGCTTAGGACAGTTATATGGCTACACCTTC
abundance: .; len: 17; j_gene: TRBJ1-1; d_gene: TRBD1; v_gene: TRBV19; CDR3aa: CASSIRGQGAWNTEAFF; CDR3nt: TGTGCCAGTAGTATACGAGGACAGGGGGCTTGGAACACTGAAGCTTTCTTT
abundance: .; len: 14; j_gene: TRBJ2-2; d_gene: .; v_gene: TRBV11-2; CDR3aa: CASSPSVGTGELFF; CDR3nt: TGTGCCAGCAGCCCCAGCGTGGGCACCGGGGAGCTGTTTTTT
abundance: .; len: 15; j_gene: TRBJ1-4; d_gene: .; v_gene: TRBV18; CDR3aa: CASSPPGTYDEKLFF; CDR3nt: TGTGCCAGCTCACCACCGGGGACATACGATGAAAAACTGTTTTTT
abundance: few; len: 15; j_gene: TRBJ1-5; d_gene: TRBD1; v_gene: TRBV28; CDR3aa: CASSLRQGGNQPQHF; CDR3nt: TGTGCCAGCAGCCTTAGACAGGGCGGCAATCAGCCCCAGCATTTT
abundance: .; len: 16; j_gene: TRBJ1-4; d_gene: .; v_gene: TRBV7-9; CDR3aa: CASSLALDGEGEKLFF; CDR3nt: TGTGCCAGCAGCTTAGCCCTGGACGGTGAGGGTGAAAAACTGTTTTTT
abundance: .; len: 14; j_gene: TRBJ1-1; d_gene: .; v_gene: TRBV27; CDR3aa: CASSYQGRPDPAFF; CDR3nt: TGTGCCAGCAGTTACCAGGGCAGACCCGACCCAGCTTTCTTT
abundance: .; len: 14; j_gene: TRBJ2-7; d_gene: TRBD2; v_gene: TRBV4-2; CDR3aa: CASSSSGGAYEQYF; CDR3nt: TGTGCCAGCAGCTCTTCCGGGGGGGCCTACGAGCAGTACTTC
abundance: .; len: 13; j_gene: TRBJ2-1; d_gene: .; v_gene: TRBV5-4; CDR3aa: CASSPSSYNEQFF; CDR3nt: TGTGCCAGCAGCCCATCCTCCTACAATGAGCAGTTCTTC
abundance: .; len: 14; j_gene: TRBJ1-5; d_gene: .; v_gene: TRBV7-2; CDR3aa: CASSFTDSNQPQHF; CDR3nt: TGTGCCAGCAGCTTTACAGATAGCAATCAGCCCCAGCATTTT
abundance: once; len: 10; j_gene: TRBJ2-1; d_gene: .; v_gene: TRBV20-1; CDR3aa: CSAAYHEQFF; CDR3nt: TGCAGTGCTGCCTACCACGAGCAGTTCTTC
abundance: once; len: 11; j_gene: TRBJ2-5; d_gene: .; v_gene: TRBV7-2; CDR3aa: CASSLDGTQYF; CDR3nt: TGTGCCAGCAGCTTAGACGGGACCCAGTACTTC
abundance: .; len: 16; j_gene: TRBJ2-4; d_gene: TRBD2; v_gene: TRBV7-2; CDR3aa: CASSLKRGEAKNIQYF; CDR3nt: TGTGCCAGCAGTTTAAAACGGGGGGAGGCCAAAAACATTCAGTACTTC
abundance: .; len: 15; j_gene: TRBJ1-5; d_gene: TRBD1; v_gene: TRBV5-6; CDR3aa: CASSLLSGGNQPQHF; CDR3nt: TGTGCCAGCAGCTTGTTATCAGGGGGAAATCAGCCCCAGCATTTT
abundance: .; len: 14; j_gene: TRBJ1-1; d_gene: TRBD1; v_gene: TRBV2; CDR3aa: CASSVGQLNTEAFF; CDR3nt: TGTGCCAGCAGCGTGGGACAGCTGAACACTGAAGCTTTCTTT
abundance: .; len: 11; j_gene: TRBJ2-7; d_gene: .; v_gene: TRBV6-2/TRBV6-3; CDR3aa: CASSPSREQYF; CDR3nt: TGTGCCAGCAGCCCTTCCCGGGAGCAGTACTTC
abundance: few; len: 14; j_gene: TRBJ2-7; d_gene: .; v_gene: TRBV3-1/TRBV3-2; CDR3aa: CASSPPGQAAEQYF; CDR3nt: TGTGCCAGCAGCCCCCCAGGGCAGGCCGCCGAGCAGTACTTC
abundance: .; len: 15; j_gene: TRBJ2-3; d_gene: TRBD2; v_gene: TRBV3-1/TRBV3-2; CDR3aa: CASSPLAGRADTQYF; CDR3nt: TGTGCCAGCAGCCCACTAGCGGGAAGGGCGGATACGCAGTATTTT
abundance: .; len: 17; j_gene: TRBJ1-5; d_gene: TRBD1; v_gene: TRBV27; CDR3aa: CASSSTRGSGGNQPQHF; CDR3nt: TGTGCCAGCAGTTCCACCAGGGGGTCGGGAGGCAATCAGCCCCAGCATTTT
abundance: .; len: 16; j_gene: TRBJ1-2; d_gene: .; v_gene: TRBV5-4; CDR3aa: CASSLGGGGTNYGYTF; CDR3nt: TGTGCCAGCAGCTTGGGGGGGGGAGGCACTAACTATGGCTACACCTTC
abundance: .; len: 14; j_gene: TRBJ1-1; d_gene: .; v_gene: TRBV19; CDR3aa: CASSPDILYTEAFF; CDR3nt: TGTGCCAGTAGTCCGGACATCCTCTACACTGAAGCTTTCTTT
abundance: few; len: 19; j_gene: TRBJ2-7; d_gene: TRBD1; v_gene: TRBV5-1; CDR3aa: CASSLSLPKGQGSLYEQYF; CDR3nt: TGCGCCAGCAGCTTGTCACTCCCTAAGGGACAGGGATCCCTCTACGAGCAGTACTTC